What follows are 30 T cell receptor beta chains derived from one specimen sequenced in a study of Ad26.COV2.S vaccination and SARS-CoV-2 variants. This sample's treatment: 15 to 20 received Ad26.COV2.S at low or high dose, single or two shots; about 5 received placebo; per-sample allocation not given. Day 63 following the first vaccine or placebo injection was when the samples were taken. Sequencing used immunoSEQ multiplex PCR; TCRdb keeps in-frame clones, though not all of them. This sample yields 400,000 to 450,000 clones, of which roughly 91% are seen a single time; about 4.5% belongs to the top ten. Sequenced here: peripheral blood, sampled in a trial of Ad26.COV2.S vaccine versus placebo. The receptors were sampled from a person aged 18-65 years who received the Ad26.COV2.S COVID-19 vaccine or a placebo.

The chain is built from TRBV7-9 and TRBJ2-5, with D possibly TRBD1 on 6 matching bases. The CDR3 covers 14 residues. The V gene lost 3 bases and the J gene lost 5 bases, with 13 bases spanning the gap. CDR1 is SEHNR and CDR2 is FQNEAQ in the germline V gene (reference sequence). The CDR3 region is CASSFLGQTETQYF. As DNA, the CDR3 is TGTGCCAGCAGCTTTCTTGGACAGACCGAGACCCAGTACTTC.

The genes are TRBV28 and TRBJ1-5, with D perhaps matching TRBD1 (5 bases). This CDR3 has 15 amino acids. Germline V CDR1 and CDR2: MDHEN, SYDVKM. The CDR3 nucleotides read TGTGCGGCCGGGGCAAGGGAATATAGCAATCAGCCCCAGCATTTT. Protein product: CAAGAREYSNQPQHF.

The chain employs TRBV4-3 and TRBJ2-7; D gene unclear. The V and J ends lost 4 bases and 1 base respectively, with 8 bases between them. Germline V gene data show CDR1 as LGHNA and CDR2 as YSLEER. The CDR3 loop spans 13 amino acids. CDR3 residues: CASSRGRSYEQYF. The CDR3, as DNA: TGCGCCAGCAGCCGCGGACGGTCCTACGAGCAGTACTTC.

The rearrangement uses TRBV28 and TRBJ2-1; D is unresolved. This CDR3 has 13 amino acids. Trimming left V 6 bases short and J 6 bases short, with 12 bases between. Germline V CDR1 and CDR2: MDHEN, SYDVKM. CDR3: CASRDQLANEQFF. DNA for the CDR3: TGTGCCAGCAGGGATCAGCTTGCCAATGAGCAGTTCTTC.

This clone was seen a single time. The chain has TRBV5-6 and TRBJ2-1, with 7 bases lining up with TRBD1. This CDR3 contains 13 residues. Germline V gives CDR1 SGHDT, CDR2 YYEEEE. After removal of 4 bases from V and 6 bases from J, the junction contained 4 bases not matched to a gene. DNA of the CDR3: TGTGCCAGCAGCCGACAGGGATTCAATGAGCAGTTCTTC. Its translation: CASSRQGFNEQFF.

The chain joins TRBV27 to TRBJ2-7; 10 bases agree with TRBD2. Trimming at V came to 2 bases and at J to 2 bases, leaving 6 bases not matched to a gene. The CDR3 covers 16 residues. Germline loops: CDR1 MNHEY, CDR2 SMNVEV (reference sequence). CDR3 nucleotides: TGTGCCAGCAGTTTAGGTCTGAGCGGGGGGGCCTACGAGCAGTACTTC. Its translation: CASSLGLSGGAYEQYF.

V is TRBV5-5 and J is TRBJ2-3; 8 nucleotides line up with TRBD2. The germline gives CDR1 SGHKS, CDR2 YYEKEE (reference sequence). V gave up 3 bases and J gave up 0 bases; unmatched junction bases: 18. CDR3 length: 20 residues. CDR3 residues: CASSSGTALAGLSSTDTQYF. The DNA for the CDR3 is TGTGCCAGCAGCTCAGGGACGGCATTAGCGGGACTCTCTAGCACAGATACGCAGTATTTT.

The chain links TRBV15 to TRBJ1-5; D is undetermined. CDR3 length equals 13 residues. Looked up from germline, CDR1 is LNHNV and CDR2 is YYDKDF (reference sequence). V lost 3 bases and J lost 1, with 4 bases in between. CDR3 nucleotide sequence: TGTGCCACCAGCAGCGACAGCAATCAGCCCCAGCATTTT. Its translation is CATSSDSNQPQHF.

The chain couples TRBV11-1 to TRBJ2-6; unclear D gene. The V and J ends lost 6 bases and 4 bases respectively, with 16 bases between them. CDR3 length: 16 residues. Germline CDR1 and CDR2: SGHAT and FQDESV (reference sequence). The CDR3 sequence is CASSLSFRTGANVLTF. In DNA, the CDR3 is TGTGCCAGCAGTTTATCATTCAGAACCGGGGCCAACGTCCTGACTTTC.

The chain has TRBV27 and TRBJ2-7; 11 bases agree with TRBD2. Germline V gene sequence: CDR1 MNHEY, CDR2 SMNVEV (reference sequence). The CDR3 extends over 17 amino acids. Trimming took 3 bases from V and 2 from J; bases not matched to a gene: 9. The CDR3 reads CASSFIPPSGGTYEQYF. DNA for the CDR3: TGTGCCAGCAGTTTTATTCCCCCTAGCGGGGGGACCTACGAGCAGTACTTC.

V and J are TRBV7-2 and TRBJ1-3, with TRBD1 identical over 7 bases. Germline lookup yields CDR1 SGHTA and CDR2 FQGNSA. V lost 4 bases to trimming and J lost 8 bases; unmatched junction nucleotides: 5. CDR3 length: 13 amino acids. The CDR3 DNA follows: TGTGCCAGCAGCTCAAGACAGGGAGACACCATATATTTT. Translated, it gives CASSSRQGDTIYF.

This CDR3 is CASSPGTSNYNEQFF. DNA for the CDR3: TGTGCCAGCAGTCCGGGGACTAGCAACTACAATGAGCAGTTCTTC. V is TRBV6-2 or TRBV6-3 and J is TRBJ2-1; 9 bases are a match to TRBD2. The length of the CDR3 is 15 residues. The J segment lost 3 bases and the V segment lost 5 bases, leaving 5 bases of the junction unmatched. Looked up from germline, CDR1 is MNHEY and CDR2 is SVGEGT.

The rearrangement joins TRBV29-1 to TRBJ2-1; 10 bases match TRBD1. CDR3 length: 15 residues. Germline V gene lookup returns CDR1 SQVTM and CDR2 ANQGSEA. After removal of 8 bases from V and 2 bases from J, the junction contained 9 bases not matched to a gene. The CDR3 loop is CSTLRGTGAYNEQFF. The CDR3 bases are TGCAGCACGTTGAGAGGGACAGGGGCCTACAATGAGCAGTTCTTC.

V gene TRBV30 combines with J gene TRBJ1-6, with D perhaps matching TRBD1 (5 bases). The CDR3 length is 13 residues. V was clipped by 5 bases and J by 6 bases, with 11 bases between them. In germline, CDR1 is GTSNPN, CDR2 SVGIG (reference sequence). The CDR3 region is CAWAGASNSPLHF. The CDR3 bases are TGTGCCTGGGCCGGGGCGTCTAATTCACCCCTCCACTTT. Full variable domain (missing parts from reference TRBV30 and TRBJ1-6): SQTIHQWPATLVQPVGSPLSLECTVEGTSNPNLYWYRQAAGRGLQLLFYSVGIGQISSEVPQNLSASRPQDRQFILSSKKLLLSDSGFYLCAWAGASNSPLHFGNGTRLTVT.

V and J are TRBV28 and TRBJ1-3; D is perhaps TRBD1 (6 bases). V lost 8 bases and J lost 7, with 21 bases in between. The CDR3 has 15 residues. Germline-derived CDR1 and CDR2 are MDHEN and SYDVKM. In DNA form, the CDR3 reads TGTGCCAGCCGCACGGGGGGCGCATCTTCGAACACCATATATTTT. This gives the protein CASRTGGASSNTIYF.

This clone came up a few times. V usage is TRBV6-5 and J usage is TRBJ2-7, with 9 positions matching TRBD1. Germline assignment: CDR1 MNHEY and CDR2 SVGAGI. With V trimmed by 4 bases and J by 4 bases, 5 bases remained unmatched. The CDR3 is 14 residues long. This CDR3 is CASSSRTGVYEQYF. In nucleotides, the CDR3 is TGTGCCAGCAGTTCCAGGACAGGGGTGTACGAGCAGTACTTC.

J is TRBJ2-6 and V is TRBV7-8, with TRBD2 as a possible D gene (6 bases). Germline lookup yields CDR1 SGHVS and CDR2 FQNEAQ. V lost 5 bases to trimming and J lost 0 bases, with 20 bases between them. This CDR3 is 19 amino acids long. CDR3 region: CASSNRLGGRGSGANVLTF. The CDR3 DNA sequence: TGTGCCAGCAGCAACCGATTGGGGGGAAGGGGCTCTGGGGCCAACGTCCTGACTTTC.

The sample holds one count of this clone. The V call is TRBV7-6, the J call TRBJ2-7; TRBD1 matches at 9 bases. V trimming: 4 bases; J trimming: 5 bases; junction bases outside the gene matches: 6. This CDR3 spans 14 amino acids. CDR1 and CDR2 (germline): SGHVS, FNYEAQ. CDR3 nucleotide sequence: TGTGCCAGCAGCTCGGGACAGGGTAATGACGAGCAGTACTTC. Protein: CASSSGQGNDEQYF. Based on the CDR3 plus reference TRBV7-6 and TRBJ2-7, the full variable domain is GAGVSQSPRYKVTKRGQDVALRCDPISGHVSLYWYRQALGQGPEFLTYFNYEAQQDKSGLPNDRFSAERPEGSISTLTIQRTEQRDSAMYRCASSSGQGNDEQYFGPGTRLTVT.

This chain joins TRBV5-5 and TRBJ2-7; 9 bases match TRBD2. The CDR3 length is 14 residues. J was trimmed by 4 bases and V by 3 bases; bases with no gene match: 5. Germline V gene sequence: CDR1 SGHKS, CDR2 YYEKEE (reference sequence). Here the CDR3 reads CASSWGLAEYEQYF. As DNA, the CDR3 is TGTGCCAGCAGCTGGGGACTAGCAGAATACGAGCAGTACTTC.

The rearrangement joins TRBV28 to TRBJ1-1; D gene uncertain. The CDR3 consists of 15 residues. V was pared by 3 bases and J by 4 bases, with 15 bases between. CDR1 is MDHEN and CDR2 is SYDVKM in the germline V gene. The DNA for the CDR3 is TGTGCCAGCAGTTTGGTGATTGAGGCGGGCACTGAAGCTTTCTTT. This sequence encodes CASSLVIEAGTEAFF.

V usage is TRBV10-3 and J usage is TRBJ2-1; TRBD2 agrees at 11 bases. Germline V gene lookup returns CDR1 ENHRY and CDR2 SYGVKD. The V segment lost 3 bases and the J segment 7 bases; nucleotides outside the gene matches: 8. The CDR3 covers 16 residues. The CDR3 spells CAISELLAGVSNEQFF. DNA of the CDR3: TGTGCCATCAGTGAACTACTAGCGGGAGTCTCGAATGAGCAGTTCTTC.

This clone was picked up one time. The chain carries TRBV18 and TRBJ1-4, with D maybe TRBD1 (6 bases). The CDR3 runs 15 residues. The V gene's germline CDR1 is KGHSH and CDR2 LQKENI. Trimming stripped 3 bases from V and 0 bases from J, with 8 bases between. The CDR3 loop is CASSPRQATNEKLFF. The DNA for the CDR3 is TGTGCCAGCTCACCCCGACAGGCAACTAATGAAAAACTGTTTTTT. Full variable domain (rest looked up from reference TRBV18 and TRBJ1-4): NAGVMQNPRHLVRRRGQEARLRCSPMKGHSHVYWYRQLPEEGLKFMVYLQKENIIDESGMPKERFSAEFPKEGPSILRIQQVVRGDSAAYFCASSPRQATNEKLFFGSGTQLSVL.

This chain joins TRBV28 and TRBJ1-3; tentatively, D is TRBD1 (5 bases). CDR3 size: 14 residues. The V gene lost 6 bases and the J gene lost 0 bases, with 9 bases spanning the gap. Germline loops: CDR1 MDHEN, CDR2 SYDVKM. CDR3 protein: CASSWTSSGNTIYF. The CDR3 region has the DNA TGTGCCAGCAGCTGGACAAGCTCTGGAAACACCATATATTTT.

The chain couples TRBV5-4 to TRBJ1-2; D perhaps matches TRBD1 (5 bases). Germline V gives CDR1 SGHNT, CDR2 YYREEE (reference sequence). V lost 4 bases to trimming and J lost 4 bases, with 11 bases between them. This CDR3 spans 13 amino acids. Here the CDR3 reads CASSTRVSYGYTF. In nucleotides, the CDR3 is TGTGCCAGCAGCACCAGGGTCTCCTATGGCTACACCTTC.

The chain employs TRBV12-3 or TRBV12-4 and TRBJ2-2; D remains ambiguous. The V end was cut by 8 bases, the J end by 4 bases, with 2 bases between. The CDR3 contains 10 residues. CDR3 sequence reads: CASATGELFF. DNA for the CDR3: TGTGCCAGCGCCACCGGGGAGCTGTTTTTT.

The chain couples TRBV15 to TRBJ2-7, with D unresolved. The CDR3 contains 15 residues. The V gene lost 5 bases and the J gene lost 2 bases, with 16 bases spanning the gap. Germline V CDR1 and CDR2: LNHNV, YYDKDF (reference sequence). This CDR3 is CATSASRGVTYEQYF. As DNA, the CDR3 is TGTGCCACCAGCGCCTCTAGAGGAGTGACCTACGAGCAGTACTTC.

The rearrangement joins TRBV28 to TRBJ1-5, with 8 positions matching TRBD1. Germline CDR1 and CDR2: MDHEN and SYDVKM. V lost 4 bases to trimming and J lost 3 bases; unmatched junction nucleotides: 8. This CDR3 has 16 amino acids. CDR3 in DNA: TGTGCCAGCAGTTACGCCGGGACAGGCCTCAATCAGCCCCAGCATTTT. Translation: CASSYAGTGLNQPQHF.

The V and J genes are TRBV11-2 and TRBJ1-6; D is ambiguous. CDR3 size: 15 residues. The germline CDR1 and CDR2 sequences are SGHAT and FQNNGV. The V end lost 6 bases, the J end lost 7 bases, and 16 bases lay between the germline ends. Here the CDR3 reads CASSPILGGNSPLHF. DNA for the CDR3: TGTGCCAGCAGTCCGATATTAGGCGGGAATTCACCCCTCCACTTT.

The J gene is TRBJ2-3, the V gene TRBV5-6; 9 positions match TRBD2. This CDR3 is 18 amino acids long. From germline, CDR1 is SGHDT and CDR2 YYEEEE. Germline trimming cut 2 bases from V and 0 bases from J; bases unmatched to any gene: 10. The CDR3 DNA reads TGTGCCAGCAGCTTTCCTAGCGGGGACCTAAAAAGCACAGATACGCAGTATTTT. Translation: CASSFPSGDLKSTDTQYF.

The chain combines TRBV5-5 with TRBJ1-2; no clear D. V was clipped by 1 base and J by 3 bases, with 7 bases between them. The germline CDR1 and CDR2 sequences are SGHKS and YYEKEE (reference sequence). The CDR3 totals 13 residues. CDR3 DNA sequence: TGTGCCAGCAGCTTGACGGAGTACTATGGCTACACCTTC. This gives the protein CASSLTEYYGYTF.